What follows describes a single TCR beta chain. Its cognate antigen has yet to be identified. Base qualities are missing; no much larger clone stands one base away. In the prospective study, participants were roughly 18 to 89 years old, resided in 25 or so geographic areas of the United States, and were enrolled through a virtual design. In the prospective study, participants were assigned to cohorts based on the clinical history participants reported in a screening survey and a study questionnaire. Exposed participants had been in contact with someone with a PCR-confirmed or clinician-diagnosed COVID-19 case within 2 weeks of study entry. In the prospective study, whole blood, serum and a nasopharyngeal or oropharyngeal swab were collected from each participant by mobile phlebotomists. Additional blood draws and questionnaires over an approximately two-month period could optionally be provided by prospective study participants. Prospective study blood samples were shipped either frozen or at room temperature before DNA extraction.

The record originates from a study of blood T cell repertoires in COVID-19 (dated by TCRdb to 2020 to 2022). Notes on the research overall: Samples from collaborators originated in the United States, Italy and Spain and spanned both the acute and convalescent phases of COVID-19. A freely available public database, intended as a resource for researchers studying the immune response to SARS-CoV-2, is where the repertoires were released. Samples were obtained from the ongoing ImmuneRACE study (first 160 participants) and from 1,254 subjects provided by 6 global collaborators. Where available, HLA class I and class II types were obtained from metadata supplied by the sample provider rather than from assay-based typing. Subjects who had been exposed to COVID-19, were actively infected with it, or had recovered from it provided the deeply sampled blood TCRbeta repertoires that made up the dataset. A de-identified subject ID, COVID-19 status, age in years and sex were almost always included in the sample metadata. The material from the prospective study consisted of cDNA or gDNA derived from T cells, B-cell-depleted T cells, or PBMCs.

The CDR3, from cysteine to phenylalanine, totals 18 residues. CDR3 DNA is the only sequence kept; it has 54 bases, read in frame from the first base. The germline V gene gives CDR1 as SGHTA and CDR2 as FQGTGA. V is cut back by 4 bases and J by 4 bases, with 14 bases in the junction unmatched. The paper as a whole reports these results and caveats: How much clinical and demographic metadata was included differed by source and by participant, and the metadata was provided uncurated.

TCRbeta CDR3 regions were amplified from genomic DNA by means of the immunoSEQ Assay, a bias-controlled multiplex PCR. The authors processed their data as follows. The number of nucleated cells in each sample was estimated from the amplification of reference gene primers within the assay. To quantify the absolute abundance of each unique TCRbeta CDR3 rearrangement, sequence reads were collapsed and filtered. For each sample, productive Simpson clonality was calculated by taking the square root of Simpson's diversity index across productive rearrangements. TCRdb took this table from immuneACCESS and kept in-frame rearrangements with V and J called. Such tables lack part of the clones; where checked against another copy, unresolved V genes explain under half of the gap, and the rest is unexplained. The DNA was the basis for D and trimming; V, J and clone size are from that table. Here the sample has under 250,000 clones; around nine tenths occur a single time. Jointly, the top ten make up around 3.8% of the sample.

The chain couples TRBV7-3 to TRBJ2-2; TRBD2 aligns with 8 central bases. Sequences were obtained from PBMCs or T cells enriched from blood (not recorded which). This TCR derives from a woman in her twenties or thirties who had been exposed to COVID-19. The DNA sequence is given as TGTGCCAGCAGCTCGCGGCCCCCCCGGGGGGGGAGCACCGGGGAGCTGTTTTTT. Its translation is CASSSRPPRGGSTGELFF.